The 20 T cell receptor beta chains reported below all come from one sample, sequenced in a study of shared clonotypes between healthy human individuals (dated by TCRdb to 2019 to 2021). The library was produced with the immunoSEQ multiplex PCR assay. This immuneACCESS table, as held by TCRdb, lists in-frame sequences with V and J called but not all clones. Of the missing ones, under half trace to an unresolved V gene in checked studies; the others have no known cause. Within this sample are about half a million clones, with roughly 80% of them counted one time only. The top ten constitute about 13% of the sample. The sequencing sample was made of PBMCs. These receptors all come from a woman in her thirties or forties in good health. Some clones in this sample may be carry-over from other donors' samples.

This chain links TRBV6-5 with TRBJ2-3, with TRBD2 identical over 10 bases. Unmatched junction bases numbered 4, after V lost 2 bases and J lost 5 bases. CDR1 and CDR2 from the germline V gene are MNHEY and SVGAGI. CDR3 length: 15 residues. The CDR3 loop reads CASSYVASGRDTQYF. The CDR3 DNA is TGTGCCAGCAGTTACGTGGCTAGCGGGAGAGATACGCAGTATTTT.

The chain combines TRBV28 with TRBJ2-3; no clear D. Looked up from germline, CDR1 is MDHEN and CDR2 is SYDVKM. CDR3 length: 15 residues. V dropped 6 bases and J dropped 1 base, with 14 bases sitting between them. The CDR3 DNA follows: TGTGCCAGCAGGGAGACAAGACTGGGCACAGATACGCAGTATTTT. It encodes CASRETRLGTDTQYF.

The V call is TRBV4-3, the J call TRBJ1-2; the D gene is possibly TRBD1 (5 bases). The germline V gene has CDR1 LGHNA and CDR2 YSLEER. The CDR3 totals 17 residues. Trimming pared 0 bases from V and 4 bases from J, leaving 18 bases between. In DNA form, the CDR3 reads TGCGCCAGCAGCCAAGATCGGTTAGGGGCAGGTATCTATGGCTACACCTTC. Its translation: CASSQDRLGAGIYGYTF.

This chain connects TRBV28 to TRBJ2-7; 12 bases are a match to TRBD2. This CDR3 is built from 17 residues. CDR1 is MDHEN, CDR2 SYDVKM, per germline. V shed 4 bases, J shed 6 bases, and the junction held 13 bases outside the gene matches. CDR3 coding DNA: TGTGCCAGCAGTTCCGTTCTAAGACTAGCGGGAGTCTCCGAGCAGTACTTC. Its translation is CASSSVLRLAGVSEQYF.

Of note for this clone: This likely reflects a read error, since a far larger clone is one base away. The chain couples TRBV30 to TRBJ1-5; the D gene is possibly TRBD1 (5 bases). V was pared by 3 bases and J by 4 bases, with 10 bases between. Germline V gene lookup returns CDR1 GTSNPN and CDR2 SVGIG (reference sequence). The CDR3 totals 13 residues. DNA of the CDR3: TGTGCCTGGAGCACCGGACATAATCAGCCCCAGCATTTT. Translated, it gives CAWSTGHNQPQHF. The full variable domain, its missing parts supplied by reference TRBV30 and TRBJ1-5, is SQTIHQWPATLVQPVGSPLSLECTVEGTSNPNLYWYRQAAGRGLQLLFYSVGIGQISSEVPQNLSASRPQDRQFILSSKKLLLSDSGFYLCAWSTGHNQPQHFGDGTRLSIL.

The genes are TRBV15 and TRBJ2-7; D unclear. The germline V gene has CDR1 LNHNV and CDR2 YYDKDF (reference sequence). Trimming shortened V by 2 bases and J by 0 bases, and 11 bases separated the two germline ends. The CDR3 contains 15 residues. CDR3 loop: CATSRSASPSYEQYF. As DNA, the CDR3 is TGTGCCACCAGCAGATCAGCCTCGCCCTCCTACGAGCAGTACTTC.

As concerns this clone: Only one base separates this from a far larger clonotype, so it likely reflects a read error. The V call is TRBV6-5, the J call TRBJ2-3; 13 bases map to TRBD2. CDR1 is MNHEY, CDR2 SVGAGI, per germline. There are 16 residues in the CDR3. CDR3 amino acids: CASSYRTSGSRDTRYF. The CDR3 DNA reads TGTGCCAGCAGTTACCGGACTAGCGGGAGCCGGGATACGCGGTATTTT.

The CDR3 sequence is CASSLGGTGGRTSGKYEQYF. The CDR3 DNA follows: TGCGCCAGCAGCTTGGGTGGGACAGGGGGCAGGACTAGCGGGAAATACGAGCAGTACTTC. This chain joins TRBV5-1 and TRBJ2-7; D possibly uses TRBD1 or TRBD2 (12 bases each). Germline CDR1 and CDR2: SGHRS and YFSETQ. The CDR3 runs to 20 residues. Trimming pared 0 bases from V and 4 bases from J, leaving 29 bases between.

J is TRBJ2-3 and V is TRBV27; 8 nucleotides align to TRBD1. The J segment lost 15 bases and the V segment lost 6 bases, leaving 11 bases of the junction unmatched. Germline V CDR1 and CDR2: MNHEY, SMNVEV (reference sequence). CDR3 size: 12 residues. The CDR3 sequence: CASSSGGASGYF. In DNA form, the CDR3 reads TGTGCCAGCAGCTCAGGGGGCGCTAGTGGTTATTTT.

In regard to this clone: A far bigger clonotype differs at one base, so this is likely a read error. CDR3 sequence: CASSSTQGSVGNTF. As DNA, the CDR3 is TGTGCCAGCAGTTCCACACAGGGGTCGGTTGGCAACACCTTC. The V call is TRBV6-5, the J call TRBJ1-2; TRBD1 aligns across 7 bases. CDR1 is MNHEY, CDR2 SVGAGI, per germline. There are 14 residues in the CDR3.

As regards this clone: The likely explanation is a read error, given a far larger clone one base away. The same CDR3 also results from other DNA sequences found in this sample. V gene TRBV18 combines with J gene TRBJ1-4; D is unclear. The V gene's germline CDR1 is KGHSH and CDR2 LQKENI. The CDR3 runs to 14 residues. CDR3 protein: CASSDTATNEKLLF. For the CDR3, the DNA is TGTGCCAGCTCAGACACGGCAACTAATGAAAAACTGCTTTTT.

The chain recombines TRBV30 with TRBJ1-4; D remains unclear. The CDR3 is 13 amino acids. V gave up 4 bases and J gave up 2 bases, with 8 bases separating them. Germline-derived CDR1 and CDR2 are GTSNPN and SVGIG (reference sequence). The CDR3 is CAWNQVTNEKLFF. The CDR3 DNA is TGTGCCTGGAATCAGGTCACTAATGAAAAACTGTTTTTT.

The chain links TRBV28 to TRBJ1-1; D might be TRBD1 (6 bases). The CDR3 consists of 15 residues. The V and J ends lost 6 bases and 2 bases respectively, with 16 bases between them. Germline V lookup: CDR1 MDHEN, CDR2 SYDVKM. The CDR3 DNA is TGTGCCAGCAGGATTTCAGGGGAAGGCAACACTGAAGCTTTCTTT. Its protein product is CASRISGEGNTEAFF.

V is TRBV28 and J is TRBJ2-1; weak D call: TRBD1 (6 bases). The CDR3 loop spans 11 amino acids. Per germline, CDR1 MDHEN and CDR2 SYDVKM. Trimming pared 5 bases from V and 15 bases from J, leaving 14 bases between. CDR3 nucleotide sequence: TGTGCCAGCAGTGCGCGGCAGGGGTCGTTCTTC. Its translation: CASSARQGSFF.

The chain links TRBV6-1 to TRBJ1-1; the D gene is possibly TRBD1 (5 bases). The germline CDR1 and CDR2 sequences are MNHNS and SASEGT. This CDR3 is built from 15 residues. Trimming took 7 bases from V and 5 from J, leaving 20 bases between them. DNA for the CDR3: TGTGCCAGCAACCAACCCCGTCTGGGGCAAACTGAAGCTTTCTTT. Translated, it gives CASNQPRLGQTEAFF.

A remark on this clone: A far larger clone is just one base off, so this is likely a read error. V and J are TRBV7-2 and TRBJ1-5; D perhaps matches TRBD1 (5 bases). V was clipped by 1 base and J by 11 bases, with 21 bases between them. Germline V gives CDR1 SGHTA, CDR2 FQGNSA. CDR3 length equals 16 residues. The CDR3 coding sequence is TGTGCCAGCAGCTTAGTCTTGGGGGGGAATAACCAGTCCCAGCATTTT. This codes for CASSLVLGGNNQSQHF.

This clone was observed a few times. The V gene is TRBV15, the J gene TRBJ1-4; D is perhaps TRBD1 (5 bases). The CDR3 sequence is 16 residues long. CDR1 LNHNV and CDR2 YYDKDF come from the germline V gene (reference sequence). V was cut by 0 bases and J by 5 bases, with 13 bases left in between. The CDR3 region has the DNA TGTGCCACCAGCAGAGAACGGGGGACGGGGAATGAAAAACTGTTTTTT. This encodes CATSRERGTGNEKLFF.

The V and J genes are TRBV7-2 and TRBJ2-3; 8 bases fit TRBD2. This CDR3 contains 15 residues. The V gene's germline CDR1 is SGHTA and CDR2 FQGNSA. V shed 5 bases, J shed 5 bases, and the junction held 9 bases outside the gene matches. The CDR3 spells CASSLSGGRGDTQYF. CDR3 nucleotide sequence: TGTGCCAGCAGCCTGTCGGGGGGGCGAGGAGATACGCAGTATTTT.

The DNA of the CDR3 is TGTGCCAGCAGCTTAGGGCTAGGCCTCTCCTACGAGCAGTACTTC. Protein: CASSLGLGLSYEQYF. The rearrangement links TRBV7-2 to TRBJ2-7; D unresolved. Germline V gives CDR1 SGHTA, CDR2 FQGNSA. The CDR3 totals 15 residues. Trimming shortened V by 1 base and J by 0 bases, and 10 bases separated the two germline ends.

The rearrangement joins TRBV7-9 to TRBJ1-2; 7 bases line up with TRBD1. The V gene end was trimmed by 5 bases and the J gene end by 6 bases; junction bases not matched to a gene: 6. Germline lookup yields CDR1 SEHNR and CDR2 FQNEAQ (reference sequence). The CDR3 consists of 13 residues. This chain's CDR3 is CASSRQGGNGYTF. CDR3 in DNA: TGTGCCAGCAGCCGACAGGGAGGAAATGGCTACACCTTC.